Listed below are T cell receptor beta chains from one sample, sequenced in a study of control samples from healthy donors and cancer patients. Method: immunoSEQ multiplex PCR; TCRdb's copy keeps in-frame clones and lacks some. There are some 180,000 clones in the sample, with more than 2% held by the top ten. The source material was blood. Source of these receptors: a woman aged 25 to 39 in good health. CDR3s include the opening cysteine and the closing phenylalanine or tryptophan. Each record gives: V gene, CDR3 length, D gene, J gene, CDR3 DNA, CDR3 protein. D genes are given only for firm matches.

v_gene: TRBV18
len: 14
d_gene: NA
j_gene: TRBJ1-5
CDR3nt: TGTGCCAGCTCACAAGGAGGGGGGTATCAGCCCCAGCATTTT
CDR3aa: CASSQGGGYQPQHF

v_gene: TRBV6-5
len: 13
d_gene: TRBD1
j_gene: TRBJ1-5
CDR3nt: TGTGCCGGATCGCAGGGGGAGGATCAGCCCCAGCATTTT
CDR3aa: CAGSQGEDQPQHF

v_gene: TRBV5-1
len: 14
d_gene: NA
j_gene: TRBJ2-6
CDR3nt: TGCGCCAGCAGCTCAGCTTCTGGGGCCAACGTCCTGACTTTC
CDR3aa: CASSSASGANVLTF

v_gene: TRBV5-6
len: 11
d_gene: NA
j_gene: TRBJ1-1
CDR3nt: TGTGCCAGCAGCTTGATGGGGATGGCTTTCTTT
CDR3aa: CASSLMGMAFF

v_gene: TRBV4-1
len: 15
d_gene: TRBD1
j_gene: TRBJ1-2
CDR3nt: TGCGCCAGCAGCCAAGACCCAGGGGGAGCGGGTGGCTACACCTTC
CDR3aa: CASSQDPGGAGGYTF

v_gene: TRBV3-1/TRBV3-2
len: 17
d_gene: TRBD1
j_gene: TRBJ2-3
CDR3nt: TGTGCCAGCAGCCCAATCCATGGGACAGGGGAGACAGATACGCAGTATTTT
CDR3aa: CASSPIHGTGETDTQYF

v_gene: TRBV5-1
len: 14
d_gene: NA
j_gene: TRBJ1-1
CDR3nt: TGCGCCAGCAGCCCAGCGGGGGGCGCATCTGAAGCTTTCTTT
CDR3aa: CASSPAGGASEAFF

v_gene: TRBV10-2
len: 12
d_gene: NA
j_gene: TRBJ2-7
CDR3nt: TGCGCCACGTGGGGGAACTCCTACGAGCAGTACTTC
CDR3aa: CATWGNSYEQYF

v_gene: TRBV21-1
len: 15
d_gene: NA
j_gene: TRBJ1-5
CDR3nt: TGTGCCAGCAGCAAAGAGGGGACGGGAGATCAGCCCCAGCATTTT
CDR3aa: CASSKEGTGDQPQHF

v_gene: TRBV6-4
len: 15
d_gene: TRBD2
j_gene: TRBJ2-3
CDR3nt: TGTGCCAGCAGTGACTCCGGGGGAGGGACAGATACGCAGTATTTT
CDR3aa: CASSDSGGGTDTQYF

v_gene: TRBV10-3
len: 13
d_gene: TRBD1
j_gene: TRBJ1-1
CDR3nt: TGTGCCATCAGTGGGACAGGGGCCACTGAAGCTTTCTTT
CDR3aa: CAISGTGATEAFF

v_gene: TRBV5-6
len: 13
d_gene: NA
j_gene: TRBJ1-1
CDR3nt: TGTGCCAGCAGCGTCTCCTCGGAGAATGAAGCTTTCTTT
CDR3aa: CASSVSSENEAFF

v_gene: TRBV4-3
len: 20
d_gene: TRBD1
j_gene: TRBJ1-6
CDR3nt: TGCGCCAGCAGCCAAGGTCTGGGACAGGGAGGCCCCTCGGGTAATTCACCCCTCCACTTT
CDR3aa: CASSQGLGQGGPSGNSPLHF

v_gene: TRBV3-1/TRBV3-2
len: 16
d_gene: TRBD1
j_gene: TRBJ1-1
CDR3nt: TGTGCCAGCAGCCATTGGGACAGGGCCGCGAACACTGAAGCTTTCTTT
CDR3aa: CASSHWDRAANTEAFF

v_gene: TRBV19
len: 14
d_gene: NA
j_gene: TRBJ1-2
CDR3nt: TGTGCCAGTAGCGAACAACAGGGATCCTATGGCTACACCTTC
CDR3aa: CASSEQQGSYGYTF

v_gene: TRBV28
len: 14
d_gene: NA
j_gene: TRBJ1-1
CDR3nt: TGTGCCAGCAGTTTGAAAGGAGGGGGCACTGAAGCTTTCTTT
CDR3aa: CASSLKGGGTEAFF

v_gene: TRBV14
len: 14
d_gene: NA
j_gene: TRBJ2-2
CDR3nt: TGTGCCATAGAGGGCTGGGGCGAGGCCGGGGAGCTGTTTTTT
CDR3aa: CAIEGWGEAGELFF

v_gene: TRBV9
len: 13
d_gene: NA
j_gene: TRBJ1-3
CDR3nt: TGTGCCAGCAGTCCCCCGGGGGGAAACACCATATATTTT
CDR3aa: CASSPPGGNTIYF

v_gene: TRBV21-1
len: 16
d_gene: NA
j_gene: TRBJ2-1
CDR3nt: TGTGCCAGCAGCAACCTCCTTACAGGGGGCTTGGGTGAGCAGTTCTTC
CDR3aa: CASSNLLTGGLGEQFF

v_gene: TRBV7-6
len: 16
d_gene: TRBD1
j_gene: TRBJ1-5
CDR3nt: TGTGCCAGCAGCTTGGGACAGGCCCATAGCAATCAGTCCCAGCATTTT
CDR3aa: CASSLGQAHSNQSQHF

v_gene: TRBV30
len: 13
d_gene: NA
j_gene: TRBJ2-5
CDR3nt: TGTGCCTGGAGTGTCGGACTTCAAGAGACCCAGTACTTC
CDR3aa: CAWSVGLQETQYF